The following is a TCR beta chain sequence with its context. Its antigen is unidentified. This sample stems from a study of T-cell memory formation after mild COVID-19. As for the study in general: TCR clusters mostly belonged to single donors. Findings and limits, study-wide: For contracting clones, CD4+ ones sat mainly in CM and EM, CD8+ in EMRA.

5'RACE primed at constant segments yielded TCR alpha and TCR beta cDNA libraries bearing sample barcodes and UMIs. One entry per CDR3 protein, called by TCRdb with MiXCR from the 5' RACE reads. This sample has about 190,000 distinct CDR3 sequences, with about 16% found just once. This receptor was identified in an adult woman who had mild COVID-19 (a few samples of this study predate the infection). Cell type and time point are not known. Source material: PBMCs or a T cell subset sorted from them (not recorded which).

Here the CDR3 reads CSARFTGGETQYF. CDR3 sequence (DNA): TGCAGTGCTAGATTTACAGGGGGAGAGACCCAGTACTTC. The chain has TRBV20-1 and TRBJ2-5; 8 nucleotides agree with TRBD1. Germline V CDR1 and CDR2: DFQATT, SNEGSKA (reference sequence). CDR3 length equals 13 residues. Germline trimming cut 2 bases from V and 4 bases from J; bases unmatched to any gene: 3.